This T cell receptor (beta chain) is from a study of regulatory T cells in long-lasting Graves disease. Study-wide findings and caveats: Persistent disease was characterized by preferential usage of TRBV28, TRBJ1-2 and TRBJ2-5.

Time point meaning: newly diagnosed GD, antithyroid drugs for less than 3 months. PBMC RNA served as the TCR library source. Those enrolled as patients came out of an endocrinology department in Xi'an, China. For TCR beta, libraries came from iRepertoire HTBI primers and Arm-PCR of CDR3 regions. TCRdb reprocessed the multiplex PCR reads with MiXCR, giving one entry per CDR3 protein. The sample lists roughly 410,000 distinct CDR3 sequences, about 15% occurring once. This CDR3 comprises 16 residues. CDR1 and CDR2 from the germline V gene are SEHNR and FQNEAQ (reference sequence). V gave up 5 bases and J gave up 3 bases, with 19 bases separating them. In this sample, this clonotype turned up many times. Its matching antigen is unknown. The same data also went into a second study, on T cells in Graves' hyperthyroidism and ophthalmopathy. That paper adds: The diagnoses drew upon clinical symptoms, serum thyroxine and TRAb, thyroid ultrasound and orbital computed tomography. Most clonotypes expanded in the thyroid (above 0.001) were also present in blood.

The V gene is TRBV7-9, the J gene TRBJ1-2; tentative D call: TRBD1 (5 bases). The receptor comes from a woman in her forties with Graves disease. The sequences come from peripheral blood mononuclear cells (PBMCs), collected at new diagnosis, from a patient treated with antithyroid drugs. Here the CDR3 reads CASSPRAAGLDYGYTF. The CDR3, as DNA: TGTGCCAGCAGCCCCAGAGCGGCAGGGCTTGACTATGGCTACACCTTC.